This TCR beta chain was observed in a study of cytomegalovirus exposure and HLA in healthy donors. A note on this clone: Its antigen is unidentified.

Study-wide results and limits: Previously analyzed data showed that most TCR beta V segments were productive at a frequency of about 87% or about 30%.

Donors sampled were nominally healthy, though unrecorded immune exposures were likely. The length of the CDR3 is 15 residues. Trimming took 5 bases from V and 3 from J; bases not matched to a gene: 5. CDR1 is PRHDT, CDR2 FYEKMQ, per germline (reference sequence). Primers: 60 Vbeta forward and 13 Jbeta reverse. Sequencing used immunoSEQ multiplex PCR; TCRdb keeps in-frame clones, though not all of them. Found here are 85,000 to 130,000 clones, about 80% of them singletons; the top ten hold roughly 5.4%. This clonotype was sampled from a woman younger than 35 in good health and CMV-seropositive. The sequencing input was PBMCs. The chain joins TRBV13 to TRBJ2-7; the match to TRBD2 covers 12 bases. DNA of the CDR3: TGTGCCAGCAGCCCCAGACTAGCGGGAGTCTACGAGCAGTACTTC. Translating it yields CASSPRLAGVYEQYF.